The 8 T cell receptor beta chains given below trace back to one sample, sequenced in a study of metastatic and nonmetastatic thyroid tumors (dated by TCRdb to about 2020). None of the patients had been given any treatment before thyroid surgery. Libraries were constructed by PCR. This sample was sequenced with an Illumina HiSeq 4000. The raw public data were reprocessed by TCRdb itself: fastp quality trimming at Q25, MiXCR clonotype calling, in-frame beta chains only. Counted in this sample were around 32,000 clones; approximately 7.4% of them appeared once. 43% of the sample is held by the ten biggest clonotypes. The source material was blood. These receptors originate from a female donor with papillary thyroid cancer or a benign thyroid nodule (not recorded which). Some clones in this sample may be carry-over from other donors' samples.

This clone was seen ten or more times. In DNA, the CDR3 is TGCGCCAGCAGCTTGGTCTCAGGGGGCACTGAAGCTTTCTTT. It translates to CASSLVSGGTEAFF. The chain recombines TRBV5-1 with TRBJ1-1, with 7 bases lining up with TRBD1. Trimming removed 0 bases from V and 4 bases from J; junction bases left unmatched: 3. CDR1 SGHRS and CDR2 YFSETQ come from the germline V gene. The CDR3 has 14 amino acids.

This clone appeared many times. The V and J genes are TRBV11-2 and TRBJ2-5, with D possibly being TRBD2 (6 bases). This CDR3 is 16 amino acids long. Trimming pared 5 bases from V and 4 bases from J, leaving 20 bases between. Germline V gene lookup returns CDR1 SGHAT and CDR2 FQNNGV. CDR3 in DNA: TGTGCCAGCAGCCAAGGGTCCCTCCCGGGGGTAGAGACCCAGTACTTC. This translates into CASSQGSLPGVETQYF. Full variable domain (rest looked up from reference TRBV11-2 and TRBJ2-5): EAGVAQSPRYKIIEKRQSVAFWCNPISGHATLYWYQQILGQGPKLLIQFQNNGVVDDSQLPKDRFSAERLKGVDSTLKIQPAKLEDSAVYLCASSQGSLPGVETQYFGPGTRLLVL.

There are many counts of this clone. The gene calls are TRBV5-1 and TRBJ2-1; D is unresolved. Trimming shortened V by 3 bases and J by 7 bases, and 17 bases separated the two germline ends. CDR3 length equals 15 residues. Germline V gives CDR1 SGHRS, CDR2 YFSETQ. Written as DNA, the CDR3 is TGCGCCAGCAGCTCCGGCCACGCCCGTGTAAATGAGCAGTTCTTC. This gives the protein CASSSGHARVNEQFF.

This clone showed up many times. The chain is built from TRBV7-8 and TRBJ2-2, with unresolved D. Trimming removed 4 bases from V and 5 bases from J, with 5 bases in between. The length of the CDR3 is 12 residues. Germline-derived CDR1 and CDR2 are SGHVS and FQNEAQ. CDR3 protein: CASSYHTGELFF. CDR3 coding DNA: TGTGCCAGCAGCTACCATACCGGGGAGCTGTTTTTT.

The chain is built from TRBV7-9 and TRBJ2-1; no clear D gene. Germline V CDR1 and CDR2: SEHNR, FQNEAQ (reference sequence). This CDR3 spans 14 amino acids. The germline V and J ends were trimmed by 5 bases and 7 bases, with 15 bases remaining between them. The CDR3 reads CASSVPGYPNEQFF. The CDR3 DNA sequence: TGTGCCAGCAGCGTTCCCGGCTACCCAAATGAGCAGTTCTTC.

This clone showed up many times. The chain links TRBV20-1 to TRBJ2-7; 9 bases align to TRBD1. V shed 5 bases and J 3 bases; nucleotides not matched to a gene: 5. The germline gives CDR1 DFQATT, CDR2 SNEGSKA (reference sequence). This CDR3 has 13 amino acids. This CDR3 is CSADPGQGYEQYF. The CDR3 nucleotides are TGCAGTGCTGATCCGGGACAGGGCTACGAGCAGTACTTC.

This clone occurred many times. The V call is TRBV7-3, the J call TRBJ2-1; perhaps TRBD1 as D (6 bases). Per the germline V gene, CDR1 is SGHTA and CDR2 is FQGTGA. This CDR3 spans 13 amino acids. Trimming shortened V by 2 bases and J by 10 bases, and 12 bases separated the two germline ends. CDR3 region: CASSLSRGGEQFF. Written as DNA, the CDR3 is TGTGCCAGCAGCTTATCCAGGGGTGGCGAGCAGTTCTTC.

This clone was detected many times. This rearrangement joins TRBV11-2 to TRBJ2-5, with a weak D call TRBD1 (5 bases). CDR3 length equals 16 residues. Germline CDR1 and CDR2: SGHAT and FQNNGV. With 1 base removed from V and 4 bases from J, the gap between germline ends came to 16 bases. As DNA, the CDR3 is TGTGCCAGCAGCTTAGTTAGGGGCCCTGGTGGAGAGACCCAGTACTTC. As protein: CASSLVRGPGGETQYF.